This is a list of T cell receptor beta chains from one sample in a study of metastatic and nonmetastatic thyroid tumors. TCRdb used MiXCR to call clones anew from the PCR reads. The data show about 14,000 clones, around 28% seen once. The sequenced sample was tumor tissue. These receptor sequences come from a female donor with papillary thyroid cancer or a benign thyroid nodule (not recorded which). Some clones in this sample may be carry-over from other donors' samples. Each CDR3 is given with its conserved first and last residue. Fields, in order: CDR3 protein, CDR3 DNA, V gene, clone size, J gene, D gene. D genes are given only for firm matches. A clone size is listed for some rows: how often the clone was seen (once, few, many), or a class if it is expanded.

CDR3: CAISLRDASSYNEQFF; DNA: TGTGCCATCAGTCTGCGGGACGCCAGCTCCTACAATGAGCAGTTCTTC; V: TRBV10-3; size: many; J: TRBJ2-1; D: -
CDR3: CASSPGPRAEAFF; DNA: TGTGCCAGTAGCCCCGGGCCCCGGGCTGAAGCTTTCTTT; V: TRBV19; size: medium-sized; J: TRBJ1-1; D: -
CDR3: CASSFPTVDTQYF; DNA: TGTGCCAGCAGCTTCCCCACGGTAGATACGCAGTATTTT; V: TRBV7-2; size: -; J: TRBJ2-3; D: -
CDR3: CSAPPVDSSYNEQFF; DNA: TGCAGTGCGCCCCCGGTGGATAGCTCCTACAATGAGCAGTTCTTC; V: TRBV20-1; size: -; J: TRBJ2-1; D: -
CDR3: CASSYSRRDNSYEQYF; DNA: TGTGCCAGCAGTTACTCGAGAAGGGACAACTCCTACGAGCAGTACTTC; V: TRBV6-2/TRBV6-3; size: few; J: TRBJ2-7; D: -
CDR3: CSARVAGGPSYEQYF; DNA: TGCAGTGCTAGGGTAGCGGGAGGGCCCTCCTACGAGCAGTACTTC; V: TRBV20-1; size: -; J: TRBJ2-7; D: TRBD2
CDR3: CSARGLAGSGEQFF; DNA: TGCAGTGCTAGAGGACTAGCGGGATCGGGAGAGCAGTTCTTC; V: TRBV20-1; size: -; J: TRBJ2-1; D: TRBD2
CDR3: CASSYRTDQPQHF; DNA: TGTGCCAGCAGCTACAGGACGGACCAGCCCCAGCATTTT; V: TRBV2; size: many; J: TRBJ1-5; D: -
CDR3: CSGGQGGSEQYF; DNA: TGCAGTGGGGGACAAGGAGGCTCGGAGCAGTACTTC; V: TRBV20-1; size: -; J: TRBJ2-7; D: -
CDR3: CATQGGHSYEQYF; DNA: TGTGCCACCCAAGGGGGGCACTCCTACGAGCAGTACTTC; V: TRBV28; size: medium-sized; J: TRBJ2-7; D: -
CDR3: CAAQGAGTEAFF; DNA: TGTGCCGCCCAGGGGGCAGGCACTGAAGCTTTCTTT; V: TRBV6-1; size: -; J: TRBJ1-1; D: TRBD1
CDR3: CATSVSGAQEQYF; DNA: TGTGCCACCAGTGTTTCAGGGGCTCAAGAGCAGTACTTC; V: TRBV24-1; size: medium-sized; J: TRBJ2-7; D: -
CDR3: CASSLQGARGTGELFF; DNA: TGTGCCAGCAGCTTACAGGGGGCGCGAGGCACCGGGGAGCTGTTTTTT; V: TRBV7-3; size: medium-sized; J: TRBJ2-2; D: TRBD1
CDR3: CSAGDQTGYGYTF; DNA: TGCAGTGCTGGAGATCAGACAGGCTATGGCTACACCTTC; V: TRBV20-1; size: -; J: TRBJ1-2; D: -
CDR3: CARRGEGSYNEQFF; DNA: TGTGCCAGAAGGGGAGAGGGTTCCTACAATGAGCAGTTCTTC; V: TRBV2; size: -; J: TRBJ2-1; D: -
CDR3: CASGPLAELQETQYF; DNA: TGTGCCAGCGGCCCCTTAGCGGAGCTACAAGAGACCCAGTACTTC; V: TRBV6-2/TRBV6-3; size: many; J: TRBJ2-5; D: -
CDR3: CASSSGQGAMGTDTQYF; DNA: TGTGCCAGCAGCTCAGGGCAGGGGGCGATGGGGACAGATACGCAGTATTTT; V: TRBV7-2; size: -; J: TRBJ2-3; D: TRBD1
CDR3: CASSSGQGSSTDTQYF; DNA: TGTGCCAGCAGTTCCGGACAGGGTAGTTCCACAGATACGCAGTATTTT; V: TRBV7-8; size: many; J: TRBJ2-3; D: TRBD1
CDR3: CASSLSGSEQYF; DNA: TGTGCCAGTAGTCTTAGCGGGAGCGAGCAGTACTTC; V: TRBV19; size: few; J: TRBJ2-7; D: TRBD2
CDR3: CASSVSWDTGELFF; DNA: TGTGCCAGCAGCGTATCTTGGGACACCGGGGAGCTGTTTTTT; V: TRBV9; size: many; J: TRBJ2-2; D: -
CDR3: CASSPAWQVAYGYTF; DNA: TGCGCCAGCAGCCCAGCCTGGCAGGTGGCCTATGGCTACACCTTC; V: TRBV4-3; size: many; J: TRBJ1-2; D: -
CDR3: CASRDGNNDEQYF; DNA: TGTGCCAGCAGGGACGGGAATAACGACGAGCAGTACTTC; V: TRBV12-3/TRBV12-4; size: -; J: TRBJ2-7; D: -
CDR3: CASSLSPGTGPNTEAFF; DNA: TGTGCCAGCAGCCTTAGTCCCGGGACAGGCCCAAACACTGAAGCTTTCTTT; V: TRBV28; size: -; J: TRBJ1-1; D: TRBD1
CDR3: CASSEKDLRDTQYF; DNA: TGTGCCAGCAGTGAAAAGGACTTGAGGGATACGCAGTATTTT; V: TRBV6-1; size: few; J: TRBJ2-3; D: -
CDR3: CAWRDSGGAIDTQYF; DNA: TGTGCCTGGAGAGATAGCGGGGGGGCCATTGACACGCAGTATTTT; V: TRBV30; size: -; J: TRBJ2-3; D: TRBD2
CDR3: CSASKGNEQFF; DNA: TGCAGTGCTAGCAAGGGCAATGAGCAGTTCTTC; V: TRBV20-1; size: many; J: TRBJ2-1; D: -
CDR3: CASSPNPGGNYEQYF; DNA: TGCGCCAGCAGCCCCAACCCGGGGGGTAACTACGAGCAGTACTTC; V: TRBV4-3; size: many; J: TRBJ2-7; D: TRBD2
CDR3: CAWRGPGTGKHEQYF; DNA: TGTGCCTGGAGGGGACCCGGGACAGGGAAACACGAGCAGTACTTC; V: TRBV30; size: few; J: TRBJ2-7; D: TRBD1
CDR3: CASSLGPVSYEQYF; DNA: TGTGCCAGCAGCTTAGGCCCCGTCTCCTACGAGCAGTACTTC; V: TRBV7-8; size: -; J: TRBJ2-7; D: -
CDR3: CASSHRVFGQYF; DNA: TGTGCCAGCAGCCACCGGGTCTTTGGGCAGTACTTC; V: TRBV3-1; size: -; J: TRBJ2-7; D: -
CDR3: CASSVTTSTDTQYF; DNA: TGTGCCAGCAGCGTGACTACCTCCACAGATACGCAGTATTTT; V: TRBV7-2; size: -; J: TRBJ2-3; D: -
CDR3: CASGRQPASGANVLTF; DNA: TGTGCCAGCGGTCGACAGCCGGCCTCTGGGGCCAACGTCCTGACTTTC; V: TRBV28; size: many; J: TRBJ2-6; D: -
CDR3: CSARDRSEQYF; DNA: TGCAGTGCTAGAGATCGATCCGAGCAGTACTTC; V: TRBV20-1; size: -; J: TRBJ2-7; D: -
CDR3: CASSFSPGADSPLHF; DNA: TGCGCCAGCAGCTTCTCTCCGGGGGCGGATTCACCCCTCCACTTT; V: TRBV5-1; size: -; J: TRBJ1-6; D: -
CDR3: CASSLAGVIDNEQFF; DNA: TGTGCCAGCAGTTTAGCGGGAGTAATAGACAATGAGCAGTTCTTC; V: TRBV6-2/TRBV6-3; size: few; J: TRBJ2-1; D: TRBD2
CDR3: CASSLVQGLNYGYTF; DNA: TGTGCCAGCAGCTTGGTGCAGGGACTTAACTATGGCTACACCTTC; V: TRBV5-5; size: medium-sized; J: TRBJ1-2; D: -
CDR3: CASSPDWNEQFF; DNA: TGTGCCAGCAGCCCTGACTGGAATGAGCAGTTCTTC; V: TRBV4-2; size: -; J: TRBJ2-1; D: -
CDR3: CASSVVGGETPDTQYF; DNA: TGTGCCAGCAGCGTAGTAGGGGGAGAAACCCCAGATACGCAGTATTTT; V: TRBV9; size: -; J: TRBJ2-3; D: -
CDR3: CASIRTGGETQYF; DNA: TGTGCCAGCATCCGGACAGGGGGAGAGACCCAGTACTTC; V: TRBV7-8; size: -; J: TRBJ2-5; D: TRBD1
CDR3: CASSSPGSNYGYTF; DNA: TGTGCCAGCAGCTCCCCCGGAAGTAACTATGGCTACACCTTC; V: TRBV14; size: -; J: TRBJ1-2; D: -
CDR3: CASSLSETQYF; DNA: TGTGCCAGCAGTTTATCAGAGACCCAGTACTTC; V: TRBV12-3/TRBV12-4; size: few; J: TRBJ2-5; D: -